Given below is one T cell receptor beta chain in context. This entry is derived from a study of blood T cell repertoires in COVID-19. Study-level background: The United States, Italy and Spain supplied acute and convalescent COVID-19 samples. T cells, B-cell-depleted T cells, or PBMCs supplied cDNA or gDNA.

The germline CDR1 and CDR2 sequences are SGHKS and YYEKEE (reference sequence). After removal of 0 bases from V and 6 bases from J, the junction contained 3 bases not matched to a gene. There are 14 residues in the CDR3. Original analysis: The assay estimated nucleated cells by amplifying reference gene primers. Method: immunoSEQ multiplex PCR; TCRdb's copy keeps in-frame clones and lacks some. That table is the source of V, J and clone size, and D and trimming were worked out from the DNA. The table records fewer than 150,000 clones, more than 65% of them present only once. The sequence derives from a middle-aged man with acute or convalescent COVID-19. The rearrangement joins TRBV5-5 to TRBJ1-5; TRBD1 matches at 7 bases. Input material: peripheral blood. CDR3 protein: CASSLEGAAQPQHF. The CDR3 coding sequence is TGTGCCAGCAGCTTGGAGGGGGCGGCTCAGCCCCAGCATTTT.